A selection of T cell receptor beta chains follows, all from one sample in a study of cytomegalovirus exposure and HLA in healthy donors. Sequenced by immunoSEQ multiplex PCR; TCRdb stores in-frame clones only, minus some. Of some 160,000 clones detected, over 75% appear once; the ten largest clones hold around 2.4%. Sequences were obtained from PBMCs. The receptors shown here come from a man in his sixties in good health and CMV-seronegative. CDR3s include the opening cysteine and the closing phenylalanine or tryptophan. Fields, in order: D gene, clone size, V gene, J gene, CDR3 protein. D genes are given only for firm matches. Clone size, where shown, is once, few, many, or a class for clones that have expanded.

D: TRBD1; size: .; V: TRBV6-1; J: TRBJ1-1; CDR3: CASSSGGHTEAFF
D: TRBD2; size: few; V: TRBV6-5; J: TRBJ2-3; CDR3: CASSGTSGLNTQYF
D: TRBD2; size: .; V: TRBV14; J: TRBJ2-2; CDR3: CASSGLASTGELFF
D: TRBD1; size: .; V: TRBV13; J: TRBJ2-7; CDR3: CASSLGSDRGKAYEQYF
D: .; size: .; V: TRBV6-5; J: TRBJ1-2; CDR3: CASSYVSGSGYGYTF
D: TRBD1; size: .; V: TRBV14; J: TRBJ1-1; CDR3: CASSHQGALNTEAFF
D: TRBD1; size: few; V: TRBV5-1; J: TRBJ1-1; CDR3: CASSPGQSSAFF
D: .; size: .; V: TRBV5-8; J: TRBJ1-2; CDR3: CASSILNTYGYTF
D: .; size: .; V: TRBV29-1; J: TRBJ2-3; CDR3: CSVGPTTSTDTQYF
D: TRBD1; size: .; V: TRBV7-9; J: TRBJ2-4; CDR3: CASSSDPGQQNIQYF
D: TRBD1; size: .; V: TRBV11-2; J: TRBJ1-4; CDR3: CASSQGAANEKLFF
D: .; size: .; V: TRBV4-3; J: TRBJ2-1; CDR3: CASSQEPTGHYNEQFF
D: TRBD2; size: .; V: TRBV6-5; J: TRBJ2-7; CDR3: CASRSGTSGGYEQYF
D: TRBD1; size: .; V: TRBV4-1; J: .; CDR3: CASSQEWTGPGEQYF
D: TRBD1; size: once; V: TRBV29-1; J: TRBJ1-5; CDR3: CSVEVVAGGDQHF
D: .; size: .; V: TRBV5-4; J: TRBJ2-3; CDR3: CASGPNEHAQYF
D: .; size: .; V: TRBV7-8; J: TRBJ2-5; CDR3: CASSSRGRGETQYF
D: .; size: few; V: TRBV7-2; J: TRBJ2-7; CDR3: CASSSTGGPYEQYF
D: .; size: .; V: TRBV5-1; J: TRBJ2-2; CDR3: CASSLTAPSLTGELFF
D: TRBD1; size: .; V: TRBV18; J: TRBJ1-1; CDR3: CASSLDRGPAEAFF
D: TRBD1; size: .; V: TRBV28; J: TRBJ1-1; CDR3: CASFSGGRDTEAFF
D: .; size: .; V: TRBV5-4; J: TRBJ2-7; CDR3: CASSLVDGAEQYF
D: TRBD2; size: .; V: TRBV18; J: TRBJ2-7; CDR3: CASSPPGLAGIYEQYF
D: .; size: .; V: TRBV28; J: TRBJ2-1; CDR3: CASFRNYNEQFF
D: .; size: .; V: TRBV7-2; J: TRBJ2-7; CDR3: CASSLAGSHEQYF
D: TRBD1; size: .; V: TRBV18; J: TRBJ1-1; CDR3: CASATTGGITEAFF
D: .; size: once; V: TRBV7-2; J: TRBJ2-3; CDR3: CASSFAVTDTQYF
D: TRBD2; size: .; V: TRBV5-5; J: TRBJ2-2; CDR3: CASSSSGSNTGELFF